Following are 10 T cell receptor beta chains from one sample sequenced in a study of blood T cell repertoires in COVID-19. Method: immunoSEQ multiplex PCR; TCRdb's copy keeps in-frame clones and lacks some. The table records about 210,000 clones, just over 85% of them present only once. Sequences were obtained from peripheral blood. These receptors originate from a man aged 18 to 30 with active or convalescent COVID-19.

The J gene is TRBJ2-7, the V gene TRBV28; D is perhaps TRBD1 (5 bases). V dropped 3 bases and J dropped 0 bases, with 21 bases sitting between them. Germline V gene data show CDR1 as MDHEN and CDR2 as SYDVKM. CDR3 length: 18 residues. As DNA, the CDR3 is TGTGCCAGCAGTTTCGCCCATGGACGGACACTAAGCTCCTACGAGCAGTACTTC. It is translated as CASSFAHGRTLSSYEQYF.

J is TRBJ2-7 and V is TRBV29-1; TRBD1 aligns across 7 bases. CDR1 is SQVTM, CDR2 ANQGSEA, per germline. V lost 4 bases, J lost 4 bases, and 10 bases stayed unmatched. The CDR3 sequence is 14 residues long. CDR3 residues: CSVVDREREYEQYF. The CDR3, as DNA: TGCAGCGTTGTAGACAGGGAAAGGGAATACGAGCAGTACTTC.

The CDR3 DNA reads as TGTGCCAGCAGTTTTAGACAGGTGGGTCAGCCCCAGCATTTT. Its protein is CASSFRQVGQPQHF. This chain uses TRBV28 with TRBJ1-5, with a weak D call TRBD1 (6 bases). The CDR3 is made up of 14 amino acids. Between the trimmed V and J ends, which lost 3 bases and 6 bases, there was a span of 12 bases. Germline CDR1 MDHEN, CDR2 SYDVKM.

CDR3 sequence: CASSWSVREKLFF. The CDR3, as DNA: TGTGCCAGCAGTTGGTCTGTGCGTGAAAAACTGTTTTTT. The V call is TRBV6-5, the J call TRBJ1-4; no definite D call. Trimming removed 4 bases from V and 7 bases from J, with 10 bases in between. CDR3 length: 13 residues. Germline V lookup: CDR1 MNHEY, CDR2 SVGAGI.

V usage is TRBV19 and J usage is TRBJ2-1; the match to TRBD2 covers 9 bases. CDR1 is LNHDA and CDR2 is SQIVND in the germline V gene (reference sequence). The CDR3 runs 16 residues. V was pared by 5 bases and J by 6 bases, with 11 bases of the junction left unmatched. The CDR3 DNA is TGTGCCAGTAGTGCACCGGGACTAGCTATGGGCAATGAGCAGTTCTTC. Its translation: CASSAPGLAMGNEQFF.

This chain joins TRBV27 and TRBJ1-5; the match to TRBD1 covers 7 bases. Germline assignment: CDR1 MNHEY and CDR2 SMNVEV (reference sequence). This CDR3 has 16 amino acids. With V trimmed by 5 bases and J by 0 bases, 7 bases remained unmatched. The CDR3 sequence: CASSRTGTLSNQPQHF. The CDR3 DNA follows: TGTGCCAGCAGTAGGACAGGTACCCTTAGCAATCAGCCCCAGCATTTT.

CDR3 bases: TGTGCCAGCAGCGTGACGACTAGCGGGAAGTACATAGGCACCGGGGAGCTGTTTTTT. This translates into CASSVTTSGKYIGTGELFF. The gene calls are TRBV9 and TRBJ2-2, with 11 bases matching TRBD2. The length of the CDR3 is 19 residues. Germline loops: CDR1 SGDLS, CDR2 YYNGEE. The V gene end was trimmed by 2 bases and the J gene end by 4 bases; junction bases not matched to a gene: 13.

In DNA form, the CDR3 reads TGTGCCAGCAGAGAGGACAGTAGCAATCAGCCCCAGCATTTT. It is translated as CASREDSSNQPQHF. This chain connects TRBV2 to TRBJ1-5; D perhaps matches TRBD1 (6 bases). The germline gives CDR1 SNHLY, CDR2 FYNNEI. The CDR3 is 14 residues long. Trimming cost V 6 bases and J 0 bases, with 9 bases left between them.

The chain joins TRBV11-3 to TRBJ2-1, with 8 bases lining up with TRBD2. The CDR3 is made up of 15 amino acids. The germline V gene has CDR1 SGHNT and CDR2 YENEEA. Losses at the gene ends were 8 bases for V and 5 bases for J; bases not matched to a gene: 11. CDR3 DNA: TGTGCCAGCGGTAAAACGGGAGGGAACAACAATGAGCAGTTCTTC. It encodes CASGKTGGNNNEQFF.

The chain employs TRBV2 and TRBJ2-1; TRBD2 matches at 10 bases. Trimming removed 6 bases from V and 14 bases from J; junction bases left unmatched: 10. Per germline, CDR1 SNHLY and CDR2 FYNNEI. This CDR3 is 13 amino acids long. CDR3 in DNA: TGTGCCAGCAGCGTCACCGGGACTAGCGACGAGTTCTTC. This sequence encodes CASSVTGTSDEFF.